The next 8 T cell receptor beta chains were all read from a single sample in a study of blood T cells in healthy people across ages. A second PCR of about 7 to 12 cycles used a sample-barcoded 5' primer and a J-beta primer mix. TCRdb recomputed calls from the 5' RACE reads with MiXCR, one row per CDR3 protein. The sample has approximately 760,000 distinct CDR3 sequences; 20% to 25% are singletons. These data also formed part of another study, on T cells of mothers and their children.

Input material: blood. The receptor set was obtained from a boy between 10 and 17 years old in good health.

V usage is TRBV2 and J usage is TRBJ1-4; D is uncertain. V dropped 7 bases and J dropped 7 bases, with 10 bases sitting between them. Germline V lookup: CDR1 SNHLY, CDR2 FYNNEI. This CDR3 comprises 12 residues. CDR3 loop: CASNGFGEKLFF. The DNA of the CDR3 is TGTGCCAGCAATGGGTTCGGTGAAAAACTGTTTTTT. Filled out from reference TRBV2 and TRBJ1-4, the complete variable domain reads EPEVTQTPSHQVTQMGQEVILRCVPISNHLYFYWYRQILGQKVEFLVSFYNNEISEKSEIFDDQFSVERPDGSNFTLKIRSTKLEDSAMYFCASNGFGEKLFFGSGTQLSVL.

The gene calls are TRBV6-2 or TRBV6-3 and TRBJ1-2; D is undetermined. Per the germline V gene, CDR1 is MNHEY and CDR2 is SVGEGT. The CDR3 contains 13 residues. V was clipped by 5 bases and J by 5 bases, with 12 bases between them. The CDR3 spells CASSMGIGYGYTF. The CDR3, as DNA: TGTGCCAGCAGTATGGGCATTGGATATGGCTACACCTTC.

This clonotype has just a few counts. This chain links TRBV5-1 with TRBJ2-7; 11 positions match TRBD2. With V trimmed by 4 bases and J by 6 bases, 12 bases remained unmatched. The CDR3 is made up of 16 amino acids. Germline CDR1 and CDR2: SGHRS and YFSETQ. CDR3 DNA: TGCGCCAGCAGCATGATAGCGGGAGGGCCCATCGGCGAGCAGTACTTC. Its protein is CASSMIAGGPIGEQYF.

The chain couples TRBV15 to TRBJ2-3; a weak D match, TRBD2 (5 bases). The V and J ends lost 0 bases and 6 bases respectively, with 10 bases between them. This CDR3 comprises 14 residues. Germline values: CDR1 LNHNV, CDR2 YYDKDF (reference sequence). The CDR3 region is CATSRDGGDDTQYF. Here the CDR3 DNA reads TGTGCCACCAGCAGAGATGGAGGTGACGATACGCAGTATTTT.

This clonotype was observed a handful of times. V usage is TRBV5-1 and J usage is TRBJ2-7; D unresolved. The CDR3 totals 14 residues. V was shortened by 0 bases and J by 4 bases, with 11 bases between the two germline ends. The germline V gene has CDR1 SGHRS and CDR2 YFSETQ. CDR3: CASSLERFQYEQYF. DNA of the CDR3: TGCGCCAGCAGCTTGGAACGGTTTCAGTACGAGCAGTACTTC.

This clonotype was counted only a few times. This chain uses TRBV7-9 with TRBJ2-1, with D perhaps matching TRBD2 (5 bases). Trimming took 5 bases from V and 2 from J, leaving 13 bases between them. CDR1 SEHNR and CDR2 FQNEAQ come from the germline V gene (reference sequence). The CDR3 spans 15 residues. This chain's CDR3 is CASSPGIATYNEQFF. CDR3 bases: TGTGCCAGCAGCCCGGGGATTGCCACCTACAATGAGCAGTTCTTC.

The chain recombines TRBV7-9 with TRBJ2-7; D is unclear. Germline V gives CDR1 SEHNR, CDR2 FQNEAQ (reference sequence). The CDR3 has 13 residues. V lost 5 bases, J lost 6 bases, and 14 bases lay in between. CDR3 protein: CASSPRIGSEQYF. In DNA, the CDR3 is TGTGCCAGCAGCCCCCGGATTGGAAGCGAGCAGTACTTC.

V is TRBV7-3 and J is TRBJ2-2, with D perhaps matching TRBD2 (6 bases). Deletions cut 0 bases from V and 9 bases from J, with 11 bases between. Germline values: CDR1 SGHTA, CDR2 FQGTGA. The CDR3 length is 14 residues. CDR3: CASSLTWGERELFF. CDR3 bases: TGTGCCAGCAGCTTAACGTGGGGGGAACGGGAGCTGTTTTTT.